This entry lists 15 T cell receptor beta chains sequenced from one sample in a study of T cell repertoires in cytomegalovirus infection. TCRdb recomputed calls from the reads with MiXCR, one row per CDR3 protein. The table shows 160,000 or so distinct CDR3 sequences, with 15% to 20% occurring only once. The sample comprised CD8+ T cells from PBMCs. All receptors come from a human donor in good health (CMV status not recorded). Some clones in this sample may be carry-over from other donors' samples.

This sequence joins TRBV7-2 and TRBJ1-4, with a tentative D call TRBD1 (5 bases). This CDR3 is built from 15 residues. Germline V gene lookup returns CDR1 SGHTA and CDR2 FQGNSA. Trimming cost V 4 bases and J 4 bases, with 13 bases left between them. In DNA form, the CDR3 reads TGTGCCAGCAGCTCGCCGGGACCGCATAATGAAAAACTGTTTTTT. Amino acid sequence: CASSSPGPHNEKLFF. The whole variable domain, remainder taken from reference TRBV7-2 and TRBJ1-4, is GAGVSQSPSNKVTEKGKDVELRCDPISGHTALYWYRQSLGQGLEFLIYFQGNSAPDKSGLPSDRFSAERTGGSVSTLTIQRTQQEDSAVYLCASSSPGPHNEKLFFGSGTQLSVL.

This clonotype appeared a few times. This rearrangement joins TRBV12-3 or TRBV12-4 to TRBJ1-1, with TRBD1 as a possible D gene (5 bases). Trimming took off 5 bases at V and 2 bases at J, with 12 bases between the two ends. The CDR3 totals 14 residues. CDR3 in amino acids: CASSPLGLNTEAFF. The DNA of the CDR3 is TGTGCCAGCAGTCCACTGGGACTCAACACTGAAGCTTTCTTT.

This clonotype was seen ten or more times. The chain has TRBV7-8 and TRBJ2-2; 8 bases match TRBD2. CDR1 is SGHVS and CDR2 is FQNEAQ in the germline V gene. V lost 4 bases and J lost 2; bases outside the gene matches: 3. This CDR3 comprises 15 residues. The CDR3 protein is CASSSGTRNTGELFF. The CDR3 bases are TGTGCCAGCAGCTCCGGGACTAGAAACACCGGGGAGCTGTTTTTT.

This clonotype was detected only a few times. The J gene is TRBJ2-3, the V gene TRBV6-6; 8 nucleotides line up with TRBD2. V was pared by 10 bases and J by 2 bases, with 5 bases of the junction left unmatched. This CDR3 contains 13 residues. Germline CDR1 reads MNHNY; CDR2 reads SVGAGI (reference sequence). CDR3 protein: CAMAGGLTDTQYF. The CDR3 region has the DNA TGTGCCATGGCGGGAGGCCTCACAGATACGCAGTATTTT.

The chain is built from TRBV15 and TRBJ1-5; possible D gene TRBD1, 5 bases. Germline V CDR1 and CDR2: LNHNV, YYDKDF (reference sequence). CDR3 length equals 13 residues. V was trimmed by 2 bases and J by 6 bases, leaving 8 bases between them. The CDR3 loop reads CATSRQGGQPQHF. As DNA, the CDR3 is TGTGCCACCAGCAGACAGGGCGGTCAGCCCCAGCATTTT.

This clonotype came up a few times. V usage is TRBV7-3 and J usage is TRBJ2-3; D gene unclear. Germline CDR1 is SGHTA and CDR2 is FQGTGA. The CDR3 extends over 15 amino acids. Trimming removed 1 base from V and 0 bases from J, with 8 bases in between. The CDR3 protein is CASSLNPSSTDTQYF. CDR3 in DNA: TGTGCCAGCAGCTTAAATCCATCTAGCACAGATACGCAGTATTTT.

The V call is TRBV6-2 or TRBV6-3, the J call TRBJ1-1, with D possibly matching TRBD1 (5 bases). CDR3 size: 13 residues. Germline V CDR1 and CDR2: MNHEY, SVGEGT. V lost 6 bases, J lost 7 bases, and 15 bases lay in between. The CDR3 here is CASSSSGGVEAFF. The CDR3 DNA sequence: TGTGCCAGCAGCTCCTCGGGGGGGGTTGAAGCTTTCTTT.

The genes are TRBV20-1 and TRBJ2-3; TRBD2 agrees at 9 bases. Trimming at V came to 3 bases and at J to 3 bases, leaving 4 bases not matched to a gene. This CDR3 contains 14 residues. CDR1 and CDR2 (germline): DFQATT, SNEGSKA (reference sequence). The CDR3 coding sequence is TGCAGTGCTAGGAGGCTAGCGGGGACAGATACGCAGTATTTT. Residues: CSARRLAGTDTQYF.

The V gene is TRBV4-3, the J gene TRBJ1-5; 10 bases map to TRBD1. CDR1 is LGHNA and CDR2 is YSLEER in the germline V gene. This CDR3 has 16 residues. The V and J ends lost 0 bases and 7 bases, in that order; junction bases with no gene match: 6. CDR3 coding DNA: TGCGCCAGCAGCCAAGATCCCGGGACAGGGGTGCAGCCCCAGCATTTT. This sequence encodes CASSQDPGTGVQPQHF.

This clonotype was detected a few times. The gene calls are TRBV29-1 and TRBJ2-1; the match to TRBD2 covers 10 bases. With 4 bases clipped from V and 0 bases from J, the junction kept 12 bases outside the gene matches. This CDR3 is 18 amino acids long. Looked up from germline, CDR1 is SQVTM and CDR2 is ANQGSEA. CDR3 protein: CSVVGLAGEEGSYNEQFF. The CDR3 nucleotides read TGCAGCGTTGTAGGGCTAGCGGGAGAAGAGGGCTCCTACAATGAGCAGTTCTTC.

The gene calls are TRBV7-9 and TRBJ2-3, with D unresolved. Germline V CDR1 and CDR2: SEHNR, FQNEAQ (reference sequence). There are 9 residues in the CDR3. Trimming stripped 2 bases from V and 10 bases from J, with 1 base between. CDR3 residues: CASSLPQYF. CDR3 DNA: TGTGCCAGCAGCTTACCGCAGTATTTT. The variable domain in full, with the rest retrieved from reference TRBV7-9 and TRBJ2-3, is DTGVSQNPRHKITKRGQNVTFRCDPISEHNRLYWYRQTLGQGPEFLTYFQNEAQLEKSRLLSDRFSAERPKGSFSTLEIQRTEQGDSAMYLCASSLPQYFGPGTRLTVL.

This clonotype was observed a handful of times. The rearrangement links TRBV19 to TRBJ1-5; a weak D match, TRBD1 (6 bases). Trimming cost V 3 bases and J 5 bases, with 11 bases left between them. Germline values: CDR1 LNHDA, CDR2 SQIVND (reference sequence). This CDR3 region has 14 residues. The chain's CDR3 is CASSMEAGDQPQHF. The DNA for the CDR3 is TGTGCCAGTAGTATGGAGGCAGGGGATCAGCCCCAGCATTTT.

This chain connects TRBV7-2 to TRBJ2-7; unclear D gene. This CDR3 region has 11 residues. V lost 1 base, J lost 6 bases, and 4 bases lay in between. Germline CDR1 and CDR2: SGHTA and FQGNSA. The CDR3, as DNA: TGTGCCAGCAGCTTAGGTCCCGAGCAGTACTTC. Its translation is CASSLGPEQYF.

This clonotype occurred a few times. V gene TRBV7-6 combines with J gene TRBJ2-1; D is ambiguous. The germline gives CDR1 SGHVS, CDR2 FNYEAQ. V was trimmed by 3 bases and J by 9 bases, leaving 12 bases between them. The CDR3 covers 13 residues. The CDR3 coding sequence is TGTGCCAGCAGCTTGATGTCATCAGGTGAGCAGTTCTTC. Translation gives CASSLMSSGEQFF.

V gene TRBV5-6 combines with J gene TRBJ2-1; no definite D call. From germline, CDR1 is SGHDT and CDR2 YYEEEE. Between the trimmed V and J ends, which lost 2 bases and 10 bases, there was a span of 16 bases. The CDR3 has 14 amino acids. Written as DNA, the CDR3 is TGTGCCAGCAGCTTAGCACTCACTCCCCGGGAGCAGTTCTTC. It is translated as CASSLALTPREQFF.